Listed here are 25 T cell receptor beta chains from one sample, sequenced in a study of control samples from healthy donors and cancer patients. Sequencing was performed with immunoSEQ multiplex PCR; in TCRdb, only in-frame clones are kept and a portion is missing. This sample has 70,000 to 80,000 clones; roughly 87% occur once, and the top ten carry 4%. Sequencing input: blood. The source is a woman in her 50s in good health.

This CDR3 is CSVETTVEKLFF. The CDR3 DNA is TGCAGCGTTGAAACGACAGTTGAAAAACTGTTTTTT. This chain connects TRBV29-1 to TRBJ1-4, with D tentatively TRBD1 (5 bases). CDR3 length equals 12 residues. Trimming cost V 2 bases and J 7 bases, with 8 bases left between them. From germline, CDR1 is SQVTM and CDR2 ANQGSEA.

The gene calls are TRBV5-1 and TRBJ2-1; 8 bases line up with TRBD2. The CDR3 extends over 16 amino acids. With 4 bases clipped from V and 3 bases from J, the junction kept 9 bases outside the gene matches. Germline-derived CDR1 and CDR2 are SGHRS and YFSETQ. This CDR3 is CASSLRAGGNYNEQFF. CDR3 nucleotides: TGCGCCAGCAGCCTCCGCGCGGGAGGCAACTACAATGAGCAGTTCTTC.

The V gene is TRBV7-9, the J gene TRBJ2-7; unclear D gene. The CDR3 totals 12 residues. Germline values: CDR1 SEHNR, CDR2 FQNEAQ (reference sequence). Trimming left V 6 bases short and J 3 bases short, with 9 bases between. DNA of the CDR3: TGTGCCAGCAGTCATACACTCTACGAGCAGTACTTC. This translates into CASSHTLYEQYF.

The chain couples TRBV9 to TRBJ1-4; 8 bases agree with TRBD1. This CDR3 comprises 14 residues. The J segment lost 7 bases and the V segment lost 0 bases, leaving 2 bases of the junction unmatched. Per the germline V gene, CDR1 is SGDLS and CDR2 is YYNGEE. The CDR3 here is CASSVGGTGEKLFF. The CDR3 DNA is TGTGCCAGCAGCGTAGGGGGGACAGGTGAAAAACTGTTTTTT.

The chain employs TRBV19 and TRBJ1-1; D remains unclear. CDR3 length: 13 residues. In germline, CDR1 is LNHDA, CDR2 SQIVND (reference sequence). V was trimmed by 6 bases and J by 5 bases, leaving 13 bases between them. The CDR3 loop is CASRIGLGTEAFF. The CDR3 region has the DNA TGTGCCAGTAGGATTGGACTTGGGACTGAAGCTTTCTTT.

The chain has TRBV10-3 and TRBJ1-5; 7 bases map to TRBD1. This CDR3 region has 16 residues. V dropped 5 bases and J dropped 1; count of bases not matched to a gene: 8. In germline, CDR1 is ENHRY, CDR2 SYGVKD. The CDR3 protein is CAISNGPGQSNQPQHF. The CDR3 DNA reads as TGTGCCATCAGTAACGGCCCGGGACAGAGCAATCAGCCCCAGCATTTT.

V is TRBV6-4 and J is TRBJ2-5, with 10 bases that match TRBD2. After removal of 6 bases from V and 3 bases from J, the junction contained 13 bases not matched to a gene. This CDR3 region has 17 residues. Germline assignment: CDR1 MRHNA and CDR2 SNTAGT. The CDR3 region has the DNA TGTGCCAGCAGGCTTAAGCCGGGACTAGCGATCGAAGAGACCCAGTACTTC. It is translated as CASRLKPGLAIEETQYF.

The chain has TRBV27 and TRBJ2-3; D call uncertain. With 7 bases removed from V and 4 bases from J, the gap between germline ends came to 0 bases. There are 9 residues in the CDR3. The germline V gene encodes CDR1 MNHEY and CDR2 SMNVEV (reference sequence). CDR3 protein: CASTDTQYF. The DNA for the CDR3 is TGTGCCAGCACAGATACGCAGTATTTT.

The CDR3 region has the DNA TGTGCCAGTAGTATAGGGGTACGTCCCAGCTCCTACAATGAGCAGTTCTTC. This sequence encodes CASSIGVRPSSYNEQFF. V and J are TRBV19 and TRBJ2-1; D unresolved. Trimming pared 1 base from V and 0 bases from J, leaving 13 bases between. Looked up from germline, CDR1 is LNHDA and CDR2 is SQIVND (reference sequence). CDR3 length equals 17 residues.

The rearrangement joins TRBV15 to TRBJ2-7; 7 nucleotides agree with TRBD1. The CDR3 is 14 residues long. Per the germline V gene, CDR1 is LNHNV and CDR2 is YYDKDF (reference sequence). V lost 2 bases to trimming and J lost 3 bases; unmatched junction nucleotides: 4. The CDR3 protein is CATSRLTGNYEQYF. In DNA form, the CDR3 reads TGTGCCACCAGCAGACTGACAGGGAACTACGAGCAGTACTTC.

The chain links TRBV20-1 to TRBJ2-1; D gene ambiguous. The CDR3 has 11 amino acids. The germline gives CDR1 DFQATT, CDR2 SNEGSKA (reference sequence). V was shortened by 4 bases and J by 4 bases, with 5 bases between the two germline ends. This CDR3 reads CSAIRYNEQFF. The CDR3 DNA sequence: TGCAGTGCTATCAGATACAATGAGCAGTTCTTC.

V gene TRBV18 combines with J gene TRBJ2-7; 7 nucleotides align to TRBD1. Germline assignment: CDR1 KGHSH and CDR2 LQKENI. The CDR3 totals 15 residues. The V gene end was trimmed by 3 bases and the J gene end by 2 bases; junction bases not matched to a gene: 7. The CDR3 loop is CASSPNPGQTYEQYF. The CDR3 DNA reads TGTGCCAGCTCACCTAACCCGGGACAGACCTACGAGCAGTACTTC.

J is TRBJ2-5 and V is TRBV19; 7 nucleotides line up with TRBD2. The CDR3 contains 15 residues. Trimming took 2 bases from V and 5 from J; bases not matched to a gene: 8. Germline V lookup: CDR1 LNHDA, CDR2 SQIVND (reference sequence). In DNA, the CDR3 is TGTGCCAGTAGTATAAGTGGGAGGGCCTTGGAGACCCAGTACTTC. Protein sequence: CASSISGRALETQYF.

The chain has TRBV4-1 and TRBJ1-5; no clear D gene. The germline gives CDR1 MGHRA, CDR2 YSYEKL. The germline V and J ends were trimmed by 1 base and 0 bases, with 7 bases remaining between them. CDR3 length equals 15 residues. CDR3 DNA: TGCGCCAGCAGCCAAGCCTTCCTTAGCAATCAGCCCCAGCATTTT. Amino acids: CASSQAFLSNQPQHF.

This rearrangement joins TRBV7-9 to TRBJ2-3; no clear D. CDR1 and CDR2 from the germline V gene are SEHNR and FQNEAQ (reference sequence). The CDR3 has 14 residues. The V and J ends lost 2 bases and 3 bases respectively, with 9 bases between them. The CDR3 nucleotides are TGTGCCAGCAGCTTATTAGACCTTACAGATACGCAGTATTTT. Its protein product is CASSLLDLTDTQYF.

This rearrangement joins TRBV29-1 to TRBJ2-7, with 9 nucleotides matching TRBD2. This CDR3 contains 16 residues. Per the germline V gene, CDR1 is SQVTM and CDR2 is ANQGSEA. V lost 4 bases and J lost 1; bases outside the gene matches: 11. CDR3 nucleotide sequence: TGCAGCGTTGCGGGTGGCGGGAGGGTCGGTTCCTACGAGCAGTACTTC. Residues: CSVAGGGRVGSYEQYF.

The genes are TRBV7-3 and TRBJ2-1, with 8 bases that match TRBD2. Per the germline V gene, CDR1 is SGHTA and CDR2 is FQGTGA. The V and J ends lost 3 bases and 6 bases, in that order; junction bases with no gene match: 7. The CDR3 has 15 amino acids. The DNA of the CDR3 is TGTGCCAGCAGCTTTTCTCCGGGACTAGGCAATGAGCAGTTCTTC. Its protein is CASSFSPGLGNEQFF.

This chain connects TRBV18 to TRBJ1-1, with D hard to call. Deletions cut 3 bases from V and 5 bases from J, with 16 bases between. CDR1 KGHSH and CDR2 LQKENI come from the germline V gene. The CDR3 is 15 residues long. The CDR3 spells CASSPRTLEGTEAFF. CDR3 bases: TGTGCCAGCTCACCTAGGACTTTAGAGGGTACTGAAGCTTTCTTT.

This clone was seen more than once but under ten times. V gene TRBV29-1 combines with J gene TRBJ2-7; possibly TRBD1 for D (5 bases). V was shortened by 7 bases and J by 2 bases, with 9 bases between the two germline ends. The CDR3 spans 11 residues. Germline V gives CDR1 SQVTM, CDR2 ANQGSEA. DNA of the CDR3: TGCAGCGGCGGACAACCCTACGAGCAGTACTTC. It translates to CSGGQPYEQYF.

The CDR3 here is CASSHGWLDQPQHF. CDR3 DNA sequence: TGCGCCAGCAGTCATGGTTGGTTGGATCAGCCCCAGCATTTT. The chain joins TRBV23-1 to TRBJ1-5, with D uncertain. TRBV23-1 is an ORF, with its function uncertain. The CDR3 length is 14 residues. The V end lost 3 bases, the J end lost 5 bases, and 11 bases lay between the germline ends.

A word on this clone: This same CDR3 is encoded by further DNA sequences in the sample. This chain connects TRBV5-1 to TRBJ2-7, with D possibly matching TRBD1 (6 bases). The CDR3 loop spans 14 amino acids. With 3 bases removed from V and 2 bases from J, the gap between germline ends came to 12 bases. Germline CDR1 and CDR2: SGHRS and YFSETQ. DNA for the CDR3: TGCGCCAGCAGCTGGGGGACAAGTGCCTACGAGCAGTACTTC. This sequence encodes CASSWGTSAYEQYF.

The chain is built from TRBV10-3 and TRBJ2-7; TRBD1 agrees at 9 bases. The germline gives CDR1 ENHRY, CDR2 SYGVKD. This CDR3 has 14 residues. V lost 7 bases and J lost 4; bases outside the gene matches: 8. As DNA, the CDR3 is TGTGCCATCAAAGCTCGGACAGGGGAATACGAGCAGTACTTC. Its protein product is CAIKARTGEYEQYF.

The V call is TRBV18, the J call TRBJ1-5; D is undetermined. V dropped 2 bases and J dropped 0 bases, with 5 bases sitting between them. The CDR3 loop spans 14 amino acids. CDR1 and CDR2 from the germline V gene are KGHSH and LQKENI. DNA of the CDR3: TGTGCCAGCTCACCATCCCATAGCAATCAGCCCCAGCATTTT. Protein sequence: CASSPSHSNQPQHF.

CDR3 in amino acids: CASSNRDYTYEQYF. The DNA for the CDR3 is TGTGCCAGCAGCAACCGGGACTACACCTACGAGCAGTACTTC. The rearrangement links TRBV7-8 to TRBJ2-7, with 7 bases that match TRBD2. There are 14 residues in the CDR3. Germline V lookup: CDR1 SGHVS, CDR2 FQNEAQ. Trimming cost V 5 bases and J 2 bases; bases outside gene matches: 6.

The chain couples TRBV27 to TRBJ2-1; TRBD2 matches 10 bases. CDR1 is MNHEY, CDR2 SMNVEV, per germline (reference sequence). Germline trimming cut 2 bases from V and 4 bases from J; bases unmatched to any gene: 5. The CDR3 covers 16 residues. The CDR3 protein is CASSLETSGLYNEQFF. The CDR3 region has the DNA TGTGCCAGCAGTTTAGAGACTAGCGGGCTTTACAATGAGCAGTTCTTC.